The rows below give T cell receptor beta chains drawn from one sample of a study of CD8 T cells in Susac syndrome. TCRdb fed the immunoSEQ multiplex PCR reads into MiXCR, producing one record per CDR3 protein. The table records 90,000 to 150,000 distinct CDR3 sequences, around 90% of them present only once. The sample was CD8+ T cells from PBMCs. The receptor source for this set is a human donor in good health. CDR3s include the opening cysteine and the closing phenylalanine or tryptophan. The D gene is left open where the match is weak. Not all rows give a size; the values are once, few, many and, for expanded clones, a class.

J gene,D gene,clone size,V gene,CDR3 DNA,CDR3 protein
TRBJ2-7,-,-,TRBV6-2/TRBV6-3,TGTGCCAGCAGTTACTGGGCGGGGAGGAGAAACGAGCAGTACTTC,CASSYWAGRRNEQYF
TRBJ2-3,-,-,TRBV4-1,TGCGCCAGCAGTGCGGCACTAGATACGCAGTATTTT,CASSAALDTQYF
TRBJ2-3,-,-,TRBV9,TGTGCCAGCAGCGCCGTTGGGAACAGCACAGATACGCAGTATTTT,CASSAVGNSTDTQYF
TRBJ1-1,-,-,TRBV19,TGTGCCAGTAGCCCCGACTGGGGCGAAGCTTTCTTT,CASSPDWGEAFF
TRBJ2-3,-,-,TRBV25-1,TGTGCCAGCAGTGAATTCCAGGGTACAGATACGCAGTATTTT,CASSEFQGTDTQYF
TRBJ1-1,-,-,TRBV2,TGTGCCAGCAGTGAAGGTCGGCAAAGGAACACTGAAGCTTTCTTT,CASSEGRQRNTEAFF
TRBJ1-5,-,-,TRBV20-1,TGCAGTGCTAGAGAACCTTCTAGCAATCAGCCCCAGCATTTT,CSAREPSSNQPQHF
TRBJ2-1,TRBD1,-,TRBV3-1,TGTGCCAGCAGCCGCAGGGGGCACGATGAGCAGTTCTTC,CASSRRGHDEQFF
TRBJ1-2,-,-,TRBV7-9,TGTGCCAGCAGCGCCGGAGGTGGCTACACCTTC,CASSAGGGYTF
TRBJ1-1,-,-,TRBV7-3,TGTGCCAGCAGCTTAAAGGTTATCGGGTCTGGCACTGAAGCTTTCTTT,CASSLKVIGSGTEAFF
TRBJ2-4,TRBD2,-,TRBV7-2,TGTGCCAGCAGCTTATCTGGTTTCGTCGCGGGAGGAGTAAACATTCAGTACTTC,CASSLSGFVAGGVNIQYF
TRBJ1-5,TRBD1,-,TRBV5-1,TGCGCCAGCAGCTTGGGTACTTTGGGACAGGGGAGGCAGCCCCAGCATTTT,CASSLGTLGQGRQPQHF
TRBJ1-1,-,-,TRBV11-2,TGTGCCAGCAGCTCAAGTCGGGGCCCGACTGAAGCTTTCTTT,CASSSSRGPTEAFF
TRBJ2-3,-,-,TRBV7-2,TGTGCCAGCAGCTCCCATAGCACAGATACGCAGTATTTT,CASSSHSTDTQYF
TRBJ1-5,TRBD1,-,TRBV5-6,TGTGCCAGCAGCTTAGGGACAGGGCAATATAGCAATCAGCCCCAGCATTTT,CASSLGTGQYSNQPQHF
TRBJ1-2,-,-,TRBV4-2,TGTGCCAGCAGCCAAGATGTAAAGGGACACAACTATGGCTACACCTTC,CASSQDVKGHNYGYTF
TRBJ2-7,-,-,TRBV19,TGTGCCAGTAGTATAGCGGGGACTTCCACCTACGAGCAGTACTTC,CASSIAGTSTYEQYF
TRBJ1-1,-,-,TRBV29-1,TGCAGCGCGGGGCCGGGCTCTGAAGCTTTCTTT,CSAGPGSEAFF
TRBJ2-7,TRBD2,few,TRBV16,TGTGCCAGCAGCCAATCTAGCGGGGGGGCGTACGAGCAGTACTTC,CASSQSSGGAYEQYF
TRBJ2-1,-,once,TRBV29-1,TGCAGCGTTGGAGGTCAAGGAGGGGTACGCAATGAGCAGTTCTTC,CSVGGQGGVRNEQFF
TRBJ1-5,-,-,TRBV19,TGTGCCAGTAGTGGTCCTGTTCAGGGAGGAAGGCAGCCCCAGCATTTT,CASSGPVQGGRQPQHF
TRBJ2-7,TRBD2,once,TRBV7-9,TGTGCCAGCACTCACCGGGACTACTCCTACGAGCAGTACTTC,CASTHRDYSYEQYF
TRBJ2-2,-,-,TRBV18,TGTGCCAGCTCACCACCGGGGCAGACGAACACCGGGGAGCTGTTTTTT,CASSPPGQTNTGELFF
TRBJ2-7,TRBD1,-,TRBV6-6,TGTGCCAGCAGTAACAGACAGGGCCAGCAGTACTTC,CASSNRQGQQYF